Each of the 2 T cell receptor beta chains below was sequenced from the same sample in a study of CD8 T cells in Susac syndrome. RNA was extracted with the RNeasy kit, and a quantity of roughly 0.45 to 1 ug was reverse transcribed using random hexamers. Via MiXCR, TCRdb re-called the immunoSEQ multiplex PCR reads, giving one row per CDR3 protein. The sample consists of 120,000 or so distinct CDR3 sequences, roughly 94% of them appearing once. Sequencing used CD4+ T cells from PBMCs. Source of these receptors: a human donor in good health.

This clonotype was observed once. Here the CDR3 DNA reads TGTGCCAGCAGTTACTCCGCTAGCGGGGGCGGGGAGCTGTTTTTT. Protein: CASSYSASGGGELFF. The V call is TRBV6-5, the J call TRBJ2-2; 10 bases align to TRBD2. CDR1 and CDR2 from the germline V gene are MNHEY and SVGAGI. The CDR3 spans 15 residues. J gave up 7 bases and V 0 bases, and 2 bases lay outside the gene matches.

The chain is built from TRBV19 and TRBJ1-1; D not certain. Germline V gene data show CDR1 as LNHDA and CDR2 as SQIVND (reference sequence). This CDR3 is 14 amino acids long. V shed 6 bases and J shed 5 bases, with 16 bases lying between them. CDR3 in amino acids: CASSHSSRVTEAFF. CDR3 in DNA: TGTGCCAGTAGCCACTCGAGTAGGGTGACTGAAGCTTTCTTT.